The 2 T cell receptor beta chains given below trace back to one sample, sequenced in a study of T cells in Graves' hyperthyroidism and ophthalmopathy. TCR beta CDR3 regions were amplified from RNA transcripts. HTBI primers were employed in a first-round RT-PCR of the TCR CDR3. TCRdb re-called the multiplex PCR reads through MiXCR, storing one row per CDR3 protein. The sample yields a few hundred thousand distinct CDR3 sequences, around 15% seen once. The sample was blood. The source of these receptors is a woman aged 60-75 years with Graves' ophthalmopathy.

This clonotype was seen repeatedly, ten times or more. The genes are TRBV3-1 and TRBJ2-7, with D unclear. Germline values: CDR1 LGHDT, CDR2 YNNKEL (reference sequence). V was trimmed by 1 base and J by 1 base, leaving 11 bases between them. The CDR3 extends over 15 amino acids. This CDR3 is CASSQVGKESYEQYF. CDR3 nucleotide sequence: TGTGCCAGCAGCCAAGTTGGGAAAGAGTCCTACGAGCAGTACTTC.

This chain connects TRBV15 to TRBJ2-7; a weak D match, TRBD2 (6 bases). Germline assignment: CDR1 LNHNV and CDR2 YYDKDF (reference sequence). This CDR3 spans 16 amino acids. V was cut by 0 bases and J by 4 bases, with 16 bases left in between. The CDR3 sequence: CATSRDRGWEAYEQYF. The CDR3 DNA follows: TGTGCCACCAGCAGAGATCGCGGGTGGGAGGCATACGAGCAGTACTTC. The full variable domain, rest sourced from reference TRBV15 and TRBJ2-7, is DAMVIQNPRYQVTQFGKPVTLSCSQTLNHNVMYWYQQKSSQAPKLLFHYYDKDFNNEADTPDNFQSRRPNTSFCFLDIRSPGLGDTAMYLCATSRDRGWEAYEQYFGPGTRLTVT.